This passage covers 10 T cell receptor beta chains from one sample sequenced in a study of blood T cell repertoires in COVID-19. Data came from immunoSEQ multiplex PCR; TCRdb stores just in-frame clones and leaves some out. The sample contains some 230,000 clones, approximately 84% of which appear only once. Sample: peripheral blood. These receptors came from a woman aged 60 to 75 with acute or convalescent COVID-19.

The J gene is TRBJ2-3, the V gene TRBV18; TRBD2 is a possible D gene (5 bases). V lost 2 bases and J lost 4, with 10 bases in between. The CDR3 totals 14 residues. CDR1 and CDR2 from the germline V gene are KGHSH and LQKENI. CDR3 residues: CASSPTPGADTQYF. CDR3 coding DNA: TGTGCCAGCTCACCAACCCCCGGGGCAGATACGCAGTATTTT.

The rearrangement links TRBV2 to TRBJ1-2; 8 bases align to TRBD1. Germline CDR1 reads SNHLY; CDR2 reads FYNNEI. The CDR3 is 13 amino acids. V was pared by 6 bases and J by 7 bases, with 7 bases of the junction left unmatched. CDR3 region: CASRGGQGSGYTF. CDR3 nucleotides: TGTGCCAGCAGGGGAGGACAGGGCAGTGGCTACACCTTC. Full variable domain (remainder filled in from reference TRBV2 and TRBJ1-2): EPEVTQTPSHQVTQMGQEVILRCVPISNHLYFYWYRQILGQKVEFLVSFYNNEISEKSEIFDDQFSVERPDGSNFTLKIRSTKLEDSAMYFCASRGGQGSGYTFGSGTRLTVV.

V is TRBV7-2 and J is TRBJ2-2; 8 nucleotides match TRBD2. This CDR3 has 16 residues. In germline, CDR1 is SGHTA, CDR2 FQGNSA. Losses at the gene ends were 7 bases for V and 5 bases for J; bases not matched to a gene: 12. The CDR3 DNA reads as TGTGCCAGCAACCTCTTCGCGGGGGGTATGACCGGGGAGCTGTTTTTT. This sequence encodes CASNLFAGGMTGELFF.

The chain combines TRBV27 with TRBJ1-1; D is perhaps TRBD1 (6 bases). CDR1 and CDR2 (germline): MNHEY, SMNVEV (reference sequence). CDR3 length equals 12 residues. Deletions cut 6 bases from V and 7 bases from J, with 12 bases between. CDR3 nucleotides: TGTGCCAGCAGAAAAGGACAGTTTGAAGCTTTCTTT. It yields the protein CASRKGQFEAFF.

This clone was found a few times. The CDR3 loop is CASSEVQGSYEQYF. The CDR3 region has the DNA TGTGCCAGCAGTGAAGTACAGGGTTCGTACGAGCAGTACTTC. The chain joins TRBV2 to TRBJ2-7, with a weak D call TRBD1 (6 bases). There are 14 residues in the CDR3. CDR1 SNHLY and CDR2 FYNNEI come from the germline V gene. V lost 1 base and J lost 4, with 11 bases in between.

The CDR3 DNA reads as TGTGCCAGCAGCTTAGCGTGGGGAAAGGGGACAGGGGTTTACAATGAGCAGTTCTTC. This encodes CASSLAWGKGTGVYNEQFF. V is TRBV7-9 and J is TRBJ2-1; 10 nucleotides match TRBD1. Trimming removed 0 bases from V and 4 bases from J; junction bases left unmatched: 12. In germline, CDR1 is SEHNR, CDR2 FQNEAQ (reference sequence). The CDR3 consists of 19 residues.

The chain carries TRBV2 and TRBJ1-2, with D unclear. CDR1 SNHLY and CDR2 FYNNEI come from the germline V gene. Trimming left V 10 bases short and J 4 bases short, with 16 bases between. The CDR3 spans 13 residues. Here the CDR3 reads CATEGEGGYGYTF. CDR3 in DNA: TGTGCCACCGAGGGTGAAGGAGGCTATGGCTACACCTTC. Full variable domain (rest looked up from reference TRBV2 and TRBJ1-2): EPEVTQTPSHQVTQMGQEVILRCVPISNHLYFYWYRQILGQKVEFLVSFYNNEISEKSEIFDDQFSVERPDGSNFTLKIRSTKLEDSAMYFCATEGEGGYGYTFGSGTRLTVV.

V usage is TRBV6-5 and J usage is TRBJ1-2, with a possible D match to TRBD1 (6 bases). CDR1 and CDR2 (germline): MNHEY, SVGAGI. Between the trimmed V and J ends, which lost 6 bases and 2 bases, there was a span of 13 bases. The CDR3 runs 14 residues. This CDR3 reads CASSLTGTNYGYTF. As DNA, the CDR3 is TGTGCCAGCAGCTTGACAGGTACCAACTATGGCTACACCTTC.

This chain links TRBV28 with TRBJ2-5; maybe TRBD2 (6 bases). Germline lookup yields CDR1 MDHEN and CDR2 SYDVKM. V was trimmed by 4 bases and J by 2 bases, leaving 17 bases between them. The CDR3 runs 16 residues. The CDR3 DNA sequence: TGTGCCAGCAGTTCTCCGTCGGGGAGGAAACAAGAGACCCAGTACTTC. It specifies CASSSPSGRKQETQYF.

V and J are TRBV28 and TRBJ2-2; weak D call: TRBD1 (5 bases). This CDR3 region has 11 residues. CDR1 and CDR2 from the germline V gene are MDHEN and SYDVKM. Trimming left V 6 bases short and J 8 bases short, with 7 bases between. Here the CDR3 reads CASSNRGELFF. As DNA, the CDR3 is TGTGCCAGCAGCAACAGGGGGGAGCTGTTTTTT.